These 30 T cell receptor beta chains were sequenced from one sample in a study of CD8+CD57+ T cells in acquired aplastic anemia. Profiles of TCR beta VDJ and CDR3 were generated from a genomic DNA template. Using its own MiXCR run on the reads, TCRdb lists one record per CDR3 protein. The data hold fewer than 250,000 distinct CDR3 sequences, with around 45% observed a single time. An expansion of CD8+CD57+ cells by flow cytometry had been shown in patients chosen for sequencing. Input material: sorted CD4+, CD8+, or CD8+CD57+ T cells (not recorded which) from PBMCs. The receptors derive from a human donor with aplastic anemia.

This clonotype was seen once. The chain couples TRBV2 to TRBJ1-2; perhaps TRBD1 as D (5 bases). Germline V gene lookup returns CDR1 SNHLY and CDR2 FYNNEI. Trimming took off 3 bases at V and 6 bases at J, with 11 bases between the two ends. This CDR3 region has 13 residues. The CDR3 protein is CASSDGGADGYTF. As DNA, the CDR3 is TGTGCCAGCAGTGATGGGGGAGCGGATGGCTACACCTTC.

J is TRBJ1-5 and V is TRBV6-2 or TRBV6-3, with D possibly matching TRBD1 (6 bases). The V end was cut by 4 bases, the J end by 5 bases, with 12 bases between. Germline CDR1 MNHEY, CDR2 SVGEGT. This CDR3 is built from 14 residues. The CDR3 bases are TGTGCCAGCAGTTCCCGGACAGATCATCAGCCCCAGCATTTT. It encodes CASSSRTDHQPQHF.

This clonotype has at least ten counts. V and J are TRBV7-2 and TRBJ2-2, with D possibly being TRBD2 (5 bases). Trimming left V 5 bases short and J 5 bases short, with 18 bases between. CDR3 size: 16 residues. Germline V gene sequence: CDR1 SGHTA, CDR2 FQGNSA. CDR3: CASSRRFGLQTGELFF. In nucleotides, the CDR3 is TGTGCCAGCAGCCGTCGCTTCGGACTGCAGACCGGGGAGCTGTTTTTT.

This clonotype was found many times. The chain uses TRBV5-1 and TRBJ1-2, with D hard to call. The ends were cut back, 0 bases at V and 3 bases at J, with 12 bases in the middle. From germline, CDR1 is SGHRS and CDR2 YFSETQ. The CDR3 runs 15 residues. Here the CDR3 DNA reads TGCGCCAGCAGCTTGGGTGGGCTCGTGGACTATGGCTACACCTTC. Its protein is CASSLGGLVDYGYTF. Based on the CDR3 plus reference TRBV5-1 and TRBJ1-2, the full variable domain is KAGVTQTPRYLIKTRGQQVTLSCSPISGHRSVSWYQQTPGQGLQFLFEYFSETQRNKGNFPGRFSGRQFSNSRSEMNVSTLELGDSALYLCASSLGGLVDYGYTFGSGTRLTVV.

On this clonotype itself: Mismatch with germline at one junction end may stem from a read error. This chain links TRBV14 with TRBJ2-1; 9 nucleotides line up with TRBD2. Germline values: CDR1 SGHDN, CDR2 FVKESK. This CDR3 is built from 15 residues. CDR3 bases: TGTGCCAGCAGCCAAGAGATGCGGGAGGGCGCGGTGCAGTCCTTC. Its protein product is CASSQEMREGAVQSF.

This chain connects TRBV25-1 to TRBJ1-1; D gene unclear. The CDR3 length is 13 residues. Germline loops: CDR1 MGHDK, CDR2 SYGVNS. Trimming cost V 1 base and J 3 bases, with 6 bases left between them. CDR3 coding DNA: TGTGCCAGCAGTGAATCTCCATACACTGAAGCTTTCTTT. Translated, it gives CASSESPYTEAFF. Full variable domain (rest looked up from reference TRBV25-1 and TRBJ1-1): EADIYQTPRYLVIGTGKKITLECSQTMGHDKMYWYQQDPGMELHLIHYSYGVNSTEKGDLSSESTVSRIRTEHFPLTLESARPSHTSQYLCASSESPYTEAFFGQGTRLTVV.

The chain links TRBV24-1 to TRBJ2-2; the match to TRBD1 covers 9 bases. With V trimmed by 9 bases and J by 5 bases, 12 bases remained unmatched. Germline-derived CDR1 and CDR2 are KGHDR and SFDVKD. CDR3 length: 16 residues. CDR3 DNA sequence: TGTGCCACCGGAGTCGGGACAGGGATGTATACCGGGGAGCTGTTTTTT. This gives the protein CATGVGTGMYTGELFF.

This clonotype showed up just once. A read error may be the cause here, since a much bigger clone is one base away. The chain joins TRBV10-2 to TRBJ2-5, with D hard to call. This CDR3 contains 13 residues. The germline CDR1 and CDR2 sequences are WSHSY and SAAADI. The CDR3 is CASSMYLGETQYF. The CDR3 bases are TGTGCCAGCAGCATGTATTTGGGGGAGACCCAGTACTTC.

This clonotype was seen ten or more times. The chain combines TRBV20-1 with TRBJ2-7; 8 nucleotides agree with TRBD1. Germline CDR1 reads DFQATT; CDR2 reads SNEGSKA (reference sequence). The CDR3 is 13 residues long. The junction had 3 bases not matched to a gene; V was cut back by 3 bases and J by 2 bases. The chain's CDR3 is CSASKDRAYEQYF. As DNA, the CDR3 is TGCAGTGCTAGCAAGGACAGGGCCTACGAGCAGTACTTC.

This clonotype has only one observation. V and J are TRBV7-9 and TRBJ1-2; D ambiguous. This CDR3 is 14 amino acids long. CDR1 is SEHNR and CDR2 is FQNEAQ in the germline V gene (reference sequence). The V end was cut by 5 bases, the J end by 2 bases, with 12 bases between. CDR3: CASSVGGPNYGYTF. In DNA, the CDR3 is TGTGCCAGCAGCGTAGGTGGGCCCAACTATGGCTACACCTTC.

This clonotype has only a few counts. The chain has TRBV30 and TRBJ2-2, with 8 nucleotides matching TRBD2. The CDR3 runs to 15 residues. V shed 4 bases and J 0 bases; nucleotides not matched to a gene: 4. Germline CDR1 is GTSNPN and CDR2 is SVGIG (reference sequence). The CDR3 is CAWKIAGTNTGELFF. As DNA, the CDR3 is TGTGCCTGGAAGATAGCGGGAACGAACACCGGGGAGCTGTTTTTT.

This chain joins TRBV20-1 and TRBJ1-5; D unresolved. Germline values: CDR1 DFQATT, CDR2 SNEGSKA (reference sequence). V lost 3 bases and J lost 1, with 4 bases in between. The CDR3 is 12 amino acids. The CDR3, as DNA: TGCAGTGCTAGGGAGAGCAATCAGCCCCAGCATTTT. This sequence encodes CSARESNQPQHF.

This clonotype was seen only a few times. V and J are TRBV9 and TRBJ2-5, with 8 bases that match TRBD2. Germline V gives CDR1 SGDLS, CDR2 YYNGEE. The CDR3 sequence is 16 residues long. J gave up 1 base and V 0 bases, and 5 bases lay outside the gene matches. CDR3 bases: TGTGCCAGCAGCGTAGCTACTAGCGGAGGCCAAGAGACCCAGTACTTC. It translates to CASSVATSGGQETQYF.

This rearrangement joins TRBV5-1 to TRBJ2-1; D is unresolved. Germline values: CDR1 SGHRS, CDR2 YFSETQ. The CDR3 has 16 amino acids. Trimming removed 0 bases from V and 0 bases from J, with 10 bases in between. The CDR3 sequence is CASSLDGQTSYNEQFF. DNA for the CDR3: TGCGCCAGCAGCTTGGACGGGCAAACCTCCTACAATGAGCAGTTCTTC.

For this clonotype: The CDR3 end shows no conserved phenylalanine or tryptophan, and so a read error is likely. This chain links TRBV20-1 with TRBJ1-3, with TRBD1 matching over 7 bases. The germline gives CDR1 DFQATT, CDR2 SNEGSKA (reference sequence). CDR3 length: 15 residues. CDR3 nucleotides: TGCAGTGCCTTGGGACAGACAGACTCTGGGAACACCATATATCTT. This gives the protein CSALGQTDSGNTIYL.

This clonotype was counted many times. J is TRBJ1-5 and V is TRBV7-9; possibly TRBD1 for D (5 bases). Looked up from germline, CDR1 is SEHNR and CDR2 is FQNEAQ (reference sequence). CDR3 length: 16 residues. The V and J ends lost 4 bases and 4 bases respectively, with 17 bases between them. The CDR3 DNA reads TGTGCCAGCAGCTGGCTGAGGGACGGGAAAAATCAGCCCCAGCATTTT. It translates to CASSWLRDGKNQPQHF. The full variable domain, in which reference TRBV7-9 and TRBJ1-5 provide the parts outside the CDR3, is DTGVSQNPRHKITKRGQNVTFRCDPISEHNRLYWYRQTLGQGPEFLTYFQNEAQLEKSRLLSDRFSAERPKGSFSTLEIQRTEQGDSAMYLCASSWLRDGKNQPQHFGDGTRLSIL.

This chain uses TRBV3-1 with TRBJ2-7, with D maybe TRBD2 (6 bases). The V gene lost 2 bases and the J gene lost 4 bases, with 12 bases spanning the gap. The CDR3 is 14 amino acids. Per germline, CDR1 LGHDT and CDR2 YNNKEL (reference sequence). The CDR3 loop reads CASSQTAGLYEQYF. The DNA for the CDR3 is TGTGCCAGCAGCCAAACAGCGGGCCTGTACGAGCAGTACTTC.

This clonotype occurred many times. The chain combines TRBV14 with TRBJ2-7; D may be TRBD2 (6 bases). V dropped 3 bases and J dropped 1 base, with 25 bases sitting between them. Germline V gene sequence: CDR1 SGHDN, CDR2 FVKESK. This CDR3 region has 19 residues. CDR3 residues: CASSHDRLGLGGGSYEQYF. The CDR3 region has the DNA TGTGCCAGCAGCCATGATCGGCTTGGGTTGGGAGGTGGATCCTACGAGCAGTACTTC.

The CDR3 coding sequence is TGCGCCAGCAGCCCATGGGGGACGGGGCCGTCCACAGATACGCAGTATTTT. This sequence encodes CASSPWGTGPSTDTQYF. This chain links TRBV5-1 with TRBJ2-3; D is tentatively TRBD1 or TRBD2 (5 bases each). Germline V lookup: CDR1 SGHRS, CDR2 YFSETQ. The CDR3 covers 17 residues. Trimming took off 4 bases at V and 2 bases at J, with 20 bases between the two ends.

This chain joins TRBV19 and TRBJ1-1; D unclear. The CDR3 has 12 amino acids. CDR1 is LNHDA and CDR2 is SQIVND in the germline V gene (reference sequence). Trimming shortened V by 8 bases and J by 2 bases, and 9 bases separated the two germline ends. CDR3 amino acids: CASRIANTEAFF. The CDR3 DNA reads as TGTGCCAGTCGAATCGCCAACACTGAAGCTTTCTTT.

This clonotype was seen a handful of times. The chain employs TRBV29-1 and TRBJ1-1; no definite D call. The CDR3 is 13 residues long. With 0 bases removed from V and 6 bases from J, the gap between germline ends came to 11 bases. The germline V gene has CDR1 SQVTM and CDR2 ANQGSEA. CDR3 coding DNA: TGCAGCGTTGAAGACACTAACGGGGCTGAAGCTTTCTTT. Its translation is CSVEDTNGAEAFF.

The DNA for the CDR3 is TGCAGTGTTCCGACCGGGCGTCCGTATGGCTACACCTTC. This codes for CSVPTGRPYGYTF. This chain joins TRBV20-1 and TRBJ1-2, with D hard to call. The ends were cut back, 7 bases at V and 5 bases at J, with 17 bases in the middle. The germline V gene has CDR1 DFQATT and CDR2 SNEGSKA (reference sequence). There are 13 residues in the CDR3.

The chain recombines TRBV2 with TRBJ2-1; 9 bases map to TRBD1. The CDR3 totals 15 residues. V lost 4 bases to trimming and J lost 5 bases; unmatched junction nucleotides: 6. Germline CDR1 and CDR2: SNHLY and FYNNEI. CDR3 DNA: TGTGCCAGCAGTGGGGACAGGGTAGGGGACAATGAGCAGTTCTTC. The encoded protein is CASSGDRVGDNEQFF.

This clonotype has just a few counts. The chain uses TRBV7-2 and TRBJ1-5; D is perhaps TRBD1 (6 bases). V lost 4 bases and J lost 0, with 7 bases in between. Germline V gives CDR1 SGHTA, CDR2 FQGNSA. The CDR3 loop spans 14 amino acids. CDR3 DNA: TGTGCCAGCAGCTCGGACAGTAGCAATCAGCCCCAGCATTTT. As protein: CASSSDSSNQPQHF. The full variable domain, in which reference TRBV7-2 and TRBJ1-5 provide the parts outside the CDR3, is GAGVSQSPSNKVTEKGKDVELRCDPISGHTALYWYRQSLGQGLEFLIYFQGNSAPDKSGLPSDRFSAERTGGSVSTLTIQRTQQEDSAVYLCASSSDSSNQPQHFGDGTRLSIL.

This clonotype was seen repeatedly, ten times or more. The rearrangement joins TRBV12-3 or TRBV12-4 to TRBJ1-1; unclear D gene. The CDR3 consists of 14 residues. V dropped 2 bases and J dropped 0 bases, with 7 bases sitting between them. The CDR3 bases are TGTGCCAGCAGTTTAAGGCTGATGAACACTGAAGCTTTCTTT. Translating gives CASSLRLMNTEAFF.

At least ten counts were recorded for this clonotype. V gene TRBV29-1 combines with J gene TRBJ1-2; D may be TRBD1 (5 bases). V was cut by 2 bases and J by 3 bases, with 10 bases left in between. The CDR3 is 13 amino acids. CDR1 SQVTM and CDR2 ANQGSEA come from the germline V gene. This CDR3 reads CSVEPQTDYGYTF. In DNA form, the CDR3 reads TGCAGCGTTGAACCACAGACAGACTATGGCTACACCTTC.

This rearrangement joins TRBV15 to TRBJ2-7, with D perhaps matching TRBD2 (5 bases). V shed 1 base and J shed 6 bases, with 16 bases lying between them. CDR1 and CDR2 (germline): LNHNV, YYDKDF (reference sequence). The CDR3 is made up of 15 amino acids. CDR3: CATSRAAATSSEQYF. The CDR3 DNA reads as TGTGCCACCAGCAGAGCAGCGGCGACTTCTTCCGAGCAGTACTTC.

This clonotype was detected a few times. The rearrangement joins TRBV15 to TRBJ1-6; 7 bases are shared with TRBD1. The CDR3 runs 13 residues. The ends lost 5 bases at V and 11 bases at J; junction bases unmatched: 6. Germline V CDR1 and CDR2: LNHNV, YYDKDF (reference sequence). The CDR3 reads CATSGTDRTPLHF. In DNA form, the CDR3 reads TGTGCCACCAGCGGGACAGATCGAACACCCCTCCACTTT.

The sample holds many counts of this clonotype. The chain has TRBV9 and TRBJ1-1; no firm D call. V lost 0 bases and J 9 bases, leaving 9 bases between the germline ends. CDR3 length equals 12 residues. The germline V gene has CDR1 SGDLS and CDR2 YYNGEE. In DNA, the CDR3 is TGTGCCAGCAGCGTAGATGACGTGCAAGCTTTCTTT. It yields the protein CASSVDDVQAFF. The full variable domain, its missing parts supplied by reference TRBV9 and TRBJ1-1, is DSGVTQTPKHLITATGQRVTLRCSPRSGDLSVYWYQQSLDQGLQFLIQYYNGEERAKGNILERFSAQQFPDLHSELNLSSLELGDSALYFCASSVDDVQAFFGQGTRLTVV.

This clonotype turned up a few times. The J gene is TRBJ2-1, the V gene TRBV15, with 9 nucleotides matching TRBD2. V lost 8 bases to trimming and J lost 7 bases; unmatched junction nucleotides: 15. CDR1 is LNHNV, CDR2 YYDKDF, per germline (reference sequence). CDR3 length equals 16 residues. The CDR3 loop is CATSLIAGAIVNEQFF. In nucleotides, the CDR3 is TGTGCCACCTCCCTTATAGCGGGAGCTATAGTAAATGAGCAGTTCTTC.